A single sample is the source of the 28 T cell receptor beta chains below, sequenced in a study of T cells after yellow fever vaccination. Each CDR3 protein gets one entry after TCRdb re-called the 5' RACE reads with MiXCR. The table lists fewer than 350,000 distinct CDR3 sequences, 7.5% to 9% of them singletons. The starting material was PBMCs, obtained on the day of the first yellow fever vaccination. These receptors came from a man aged 18-30 years who received the YFV17D yellow fever vaccine.

This clonotype came up a few times. The chain has TRBV9 and TRBJ2-7, with D perhaps TRBD2 (5 bases). Trimming cost V 4 bases and J 2 bases, with 10 bases left between them. Germline CDR1 reads SGDLS; CDR2 reads YYNGEE. This CDR3 is 13 amino acids long. The CDR3 is CASSIGETYEQYF. CDR3 sequence (DNA): TGTGCCAGCAGCATCGGGGAGACCTACGAGCAGTACTTC.

This clonotype was observed a handful of times. The V gene is TRBV4-2, the J gene TRBJ1-4; D remains ambiguous. V shed 0 bases and J shed 3 bases, with 11 bases lying between them. Germline CDR1 reads LGHNA; CDR2 reads YNFKEQ. The CDR3 has 16 amino acids. In DNA, the CDR3 is TGTGCCAGCAGCCAAGAAAGCTCAGGTTCTAATGAAAAACTGTTTTTT. Translation gives CASSQESSGSNEKLFF.

This clonotype was found a few times. This chain connects TRBV11-2 to TRBJ2-3; D is perhaps TRBD2 (7 bases). The CDR3 covers 18 residues. The germline V gene encodes CDR1 SGHAT and CDR2 FQNNGV. V lost 1 base to trimming and J lost 0 bases, with 17 bases between them. The CDR3: CASSLGGGAGASTDTQYF. For the CDR3, the DNA is TGTGCCAGCAGCTTAGGCGGCGGGGCGGGGGCTAGCACAGATACGCAGTATTTT.

This clonotype occurred a few times. This chain connects TRBV24-1 to TRBJ2-3, with 8 bases aligning to TRBD1. This CDR3 region has 12 residues. Germline V gene lookup returns CDR1 KGHDR and CDR2 SFDVKD. V shed 3 bases and J 11 bases; nucleotides not matched to a gene: 3. The CDR3 DNA follows: TGTGCCACCAGTGATGGGGACAGGCTGCAGTATTTT. Its protein product is CATSDGDRLQYF.

The rearrangement links TRBV5-1 to TRBJ1-1, with D perhaps TRBD1 (5 bases). Looked up from germline, CDR1 is SGHRS and CDR2 is YFSETQ. V was shortened by 3 bases and J by 0 bases, with 9 bases between the two germline ends. The CDR3 contains 14 residues. The CDR3 here is CASSSTRVNTEAFF. CDR3 nucleotides: TGCGCCAGCAGCTCCACCAGGGTGAACACTGAAGCTTTCTTT.

The table lists this clonotype with a few counts. The chain recombines TRBV7-2 with TRBJ2-5; D remains unclear. Trimming took 1 base from V and 7 from J, leaving 10 bases between them. The CDR3 is made up of 13 amino acids. CDR1 SGHTA and CDR2 FQGNSA come from the germline V gene. CDR3 in amino acids: CASSLDGHGTQYF. DNA of the CDR3: TGTGCCAGCAGCTTAGACGGTCACGGGACCCAGTACTTC. Variable domain in full (rest from reference TRBV7-2 and TRBJ2-5): GAGVSQSPSNKVTEKGKDVELRCDPISGHTALYWYRQSLGQGLEFLIYFQGNSAPDKSGLPSDRFSAERTGGSVSTLTIQRTQQEDSAVYLCASSLDGHGTQYFGPGTRLLVL.

In this sample, this clonotype turned up a few times. This sequence joins TRBV6-2 or TRBV6-3 and TRBJ2-3; D gene unclear. This CDR3 contains 14 residues. Germline V gene data show CDR1 as MNHEY and CDR2 as SVGEGT. V gave up 5 bases and J gave up 5 bases, with 14 bases separating them. The CDR3 reads CASSHWGFQDTQYF. In DNA, the CDR3 is TGTGCCAGCAGTCACTGGGGTTTCCAAGATACGCAGTATTTT.

This clonotype was seen a few times. The rearrangement uses TRBV7-3 and TRBJ2-7, with 8 bases aligning to TRBD2. The length of the CDR3 is 15 residues. V shed 5 bases, J shed 2 bases, and the junction held 8 bases outside the gene matches. Per the germline V gene, CDR1 is SGHTA and CDR2 is FQGTGA. As DNA, the CDR3 is TGTGCCAGCAGCCCTACTAGCGGCCCAACCTACGAGCAGTACGTC. As protein: CASSPTSGPTYEQYV.

The rearrangement uses TRBV18 and TRBJ1-1, with D hard to call. The ends were cut back, 6 bases at V and 3 bases at J, with 11 bases in the middle. The germline V gene encodes CDR1 KGHSH and CDR2 LQKENI. The CDR3 has 13 residues. CDR3 nucleotides: TGTGCCAGCTCGCCGCGGGCCGACACTGAAGCTTTCTTT. It specifies CASSPRADTEAFF.

CDR3 sequence: CASSLALTGEETQYF. The CDR3 DNA is TGTGCCAGCAGCTTAGCGCTCACGGGGGAAGAGACCCAGTACTTC. The rearrangement uses TRBV7-9 and TRBJ2-5; D is possibly TRBD2 (6 bases). V lost 0 bases and J lost 3, with 11 bases in between. Germline CDR1 SEHNR, CDR2 FQNEAQ (reference sequence). CDR3 length equals 15 residues.

This clonotype was observed a handful of times. V is TRBV6-1 and J is TRBJ1-1, with D unresolved. The length of the CDR3 is 13 residues. Germline CDR1 and CDR2: MNHNS and SASEGT. V was trimmed by 4 bases and J by 1 base, leaving 7 bases between them. The CDR3 nucleotides read TGTGCCAGCAGTGCCAGGTGGAACACTGAAGCTTTCTTT. As protein: CASSARWNTEAFF.

This chain connects TRBV6-5 to TRBJ2-2, with TRBD2 matching over 9 bases. After removal of 5 bases from V and 6 bases from J, the junction contained 13 bases not matched to a gene. The CDR3 spans 17 residues. Germline V CDR1 and CDR2: MNHEY, SVGAGI. The CDR3 is CASSNPPSGVGSGELFF. The CDR3 DNA reads TGTGCCAGCAGTAACCCGCCTAGCGGGGTCGGATCCGGGGAGCTGTTTTTT.

This clonotype turned up a few times. V gene TRBV5-1 combines with J gene TRBJ1-1; tentative D call: TRBD1 (5 bases). Trimming cost V 3 bases and J 0 bases, with 9 bases left between them. CDR1 is SGHRS and CDR2 is YFSETQ in the germline V gene. CDR3 size: 14 residues. Here the CDR3 DNA reads TGCGCCAGCAGCTCCCTACAGGTGAACACTGAAGCTTTCTTT. As protein: CASSSLQVNTEAFF.

The chain employs TRBV19 and TRBJ2-3; TRBD1 matches at 8 bases. Germline V gene sequence: CDR1 LNHDA, CDR2 SQIVND (reference sequence). This CDR3 has 14 residues. V gave up 6 bases and J gave up 6 bases; unmatched junction bases: 8. CDR3 region: CASREGQGGDTQYF. The CDR3, as DNA: TGTGCCAGTAGAGAAGGACAGGGCGGCGATACGCAGTATTTT.

Many counts were recorded for this clonotype. This chain connects TRBV4-1 to TRBJ1-1; D remains ambiguous. Per the germline V gene, CDR1 is MGHRA and CDR2 is YSYEKL. The CDR3 is 15 amino acids. V was cut by 1 base and J by 3 bases, with 12 bases left in between. The CDR3 DNA reads as TGCGCCAGCAGCCAAGTGTACGCAGGTCACACTGAAGCTTTCTTT. This sequence encodes CASSQVYAGHTEAFF.

This clonotype was detected only a few times. The chain couples TRBV5-4 to TRBJ1-2; 8 bases line up with TRBD1. Germline V lookup: CDR1 SGHNT, CDR2 YYREEE (reference sequence). The CDR3 loop spans 13 amino acids. Trimming took 4 bases from V and 4 from J; bases not matched to a gene: 3. The CDR3 DNA sequence: TGTGCCAGCAGCACACAGGGGGTCTATGGCTACACCTTC. It is translated as CASSTQGVYGYTF.

CDR3 bases: TGCGCCAGCAGCCAAGTCACTAGCGGCTTACGGACAGATACGCAGTATTTT. Amino acids: CASSQVTSGLRTDTQYF. The chain employs TRBV4-1 and TRBJ2-3; 8 positions agree with TRBD2. With V trimmed by 1 base and J by 3 bases, 9 bases remained unmatched. Looked up from germline, CDR1 is MGHRA and CDR2 is YSYEKL. This CDR3 comprises 17 residues.

CDR3 sequence reads: CATSGLRRGVQETQYF. The CDR3 nucleotides read TGTGCCACCAGCGGCCTCCGCCGCGGGGTACAAGAGACCCAGTACTTC. The chain employs TRBV15 and TRBJ2-5; D may be TRBD2 (6 bases). Germline V CDR1 and CDR2: LNHNV, YYDKDF (reference sequence). The CDR3 loop spans 16 amino acids. Trimming removed 5 bases from V and 2 bases from J, with 18 bases in between.

This clonotype came up a few times. The rearrangement uses TRBV4-1 and TRBJ1-4, with 8 bases aligning to TRBD1. The CDR3 consists of 16 residues. Germline V gene data show CDR1 as MGHRA and CDR2 as YSYEKL. J lost 5 bases, V lost 4 bases, and 9 bases had no gene match. CDR3 protein: CASSPETGTGNEKLFF. The DNA for the CDR3 is TGCGCCAGCAGCCCCGAGACCGGGACAGGAAATGAAAAACTGTTTTTT.

This clonotype was picked up a small number of times. The chain uses TRBV30 and TRBJ2-6; D is possibly TRBD2 (6 bases). The germline V and J ends were trimmed by 7 bases and 4 bases, with 14 bases remaining between them. The CDR3 consists of 14 residues. In germline, CDR1 is GTSNPN, CDR2 SVGIG (reference sequence). CDR3 sequence: CAYHGGVGANVLTF. The CDR3 nucleotides read TGTGCCTACCACGGGGGAGTAGGGGCCAACGTCCTGACTTTC.

The CDR3 is CASSPSGGGSEAFF. The CDR3, as DNA: TGTGCCAGCAGTCCCTCCGGCGGGGGCTCTGAAGCTTTCTTT. The chain recombines TRBV6-1 with TRBJ1-1, with a weak D call TRBD1 (6 bases). V was clipped by 5 bases and J by 6 bases, with 16 bases between them. Germline V gene sequence: CDR1 MNHNS, CDR2 SASEGT. The CDR3 has 14 residues.

The chain couples TRBV7-2 to TRBJ1-2; D possibly corresponds to TRBD1 (5 bases). CDR1 is SGHTA, CDR2 FQGNSA, per germline. The CDR3 covers 14 residues. The ends were cut back, 5 bases at V and 4 bases at J, with 14 bases in the middle. CDR3 in DNA: TGTGCCAGCAGCAGGGCCGGGACTCCCTATGGCTACACCTTC. As protein: CASSRAGTPYGYTF. Complete variable domain (other parts from reference TRBV7-2 and TRBJ1-2): GAGVSQSPSNKVTEKGKDVELRCDPISGHTALYWYRQSLGQGLEFLIYFQGNSAPDKSGLPSDRFSAERTGGSVSTLTIQRTQQEDSAVYLCASSRAGTPYGYTFGSGTRLTVV.

In its sample, this clonotype was seen a few times. V usage is TRBV4-3 and J usage is TRBJ2-3, with 11 bases lining up with TRBD2. Looked up from germline, CDR1 is LGHNA and CDR2 is YSLEER. The CDR3 totals 15 residues. V was clipped by 2 bases and J by 4 bases; unmatched bases: 2. CDR3 amino acids: CASSQLAGGADTQYF. The CDR3 DNA is TGCGCCAGCAGCCAACTAGCGGGGGGCGCAGATACGCAGTATTTT.

This clonotype has just a few counts. The chain carries TRBV5-1 and TRBJ2-7; D might be TRBD2 (6 bases). This CDR3 is 13 amino acids long. Germline CDR1 is SGHRS and CDR2 is YFSETQ. Trimming shortened V by 5 bases and J by 0 bases, and 9 bases separated the two germline ends. The CDR3 sequence is CASRRDGSYEQYF. The CDR3, as DNA: TGCGCCAGCAGGCGGGACGGCTCCTACGAGCAGTACTTC.

The chain has TRBV15 and TRBJ2-3; no reliable D call. The CDR3 sequence is 17 residues long. Germline lookup yields CDR1 LNHNV and CDR2 YYDKDF (reference sequence). The germline V and J ends were trimmed by 0 bases and 0 bases, with 13 bases remaining between them. The CDR3 loop reads CATSRDLITVSTDTQYF. The DNA of the CDR3 is TGTGCCACCAGCAGAGATCTTATTACGGTGAGCACAGATACGCAGTATTTT.

This clonotype was detected a few times. J is TRBJ2-5 and V is TRBV2; 16 nucleotides align to TRBD2. The length of the CDR3 is 17 residues. Germline CDR1 is SNHLY and CDR2 is FYNNEI. Trimming removed 4 bases from V and 3 bases from J; junction bases left unmatched: 5. In DNA form, the CDR3 reads TGTGCCAGCAGTGGATCCGGGACTAGCGGGGGGGAAGAGACCCAGTACTTC. Amino acid sequence: CASSGSGTSGGEETQYF.

The CDR3, as DNA: TGTGCCAGGAGCCCTGGGCTCGACTACGAGCAGTACGTC. Translated, it gives CARSPGLDYEQYV. V gene TRBV5-8 combines with J gene TRBJ2-7; no clear D gene. The germline V gene has CDR1 SGHTS and CDR2 YDEGEE. V was cut by 8 bases and J by 3 bases, with 15 bases left in between. The CDR3 is made up of 13 amino acids.

This clonotype showed up many times. The chain employs TRBV9 and TRBJ2-5; 10 nucleotides line up with TRBD2. V gave up 4 bases and J gave up 4 bases; unmatched junction bases: 10. The CDR3 is 16 amino acids. CDR1 SGDLS and CDR2 YYNGEE come from the germline V gene. This CDR3 is CASSPYSGGPGETQYF. The CDR3 bases are TGTGCCAGCAGCCCCTATAGCGGGGGGCCAGGAGAGACCCAGTACTTC.